The clone carrying this TCR beta chain has only one observation. Its matching antigen is unknown. The CDR3 is 14 residues long. Trimming removed 3 bases from V and 3 bases from J; junction bases left unmatched: 4. Germline V gene data show CDR1 as KGHSH and CDR2 as LQKENI. This specimen comes from a study of cytomegalovirus exposure and HLA in healthy donors. PCR involved 60 Vbeta and 13 Jbeta primers. Method: immunoSEQ multiplex PCR; TCRdb's copy keeps in-frame clones and lacks some. This sample has 120,000 or so clones, with 60% to 85% found just once. Whole-study results and caveats: Among the most significant clusters, several appeared linked to common viral pathogens in a later analysis.

This clonotype was obtained from a man aged 25-40 years in good health and CMV-seronegative. The chain recombines TRBV18 with TRBJ1-2; 7 bases agree with TRBD1. Sequenced: PBMCs. The chain's CDR3 is CASSPDRTYYGYTF. The CDR3 DNA is TGTGCCAGCTCACCGGACAGGACATACTATGGCTACACCTTC.